Described below is a single T cell receptor (beta chain) sequence and its context. The CDR3 has 14 residues. CDR1 and CDR2 (germline): GTSNPN, SVGIG (reference sequence). The ends lost 4 bases at V and 1 base at J; junction bases unmatched: 1. Donors had nominal health at sampling but likely had unrecorded immune exposures. Vbeta (60) and Jbeta (13) primers were used in the PCR. The assay was immunoSEQ multiplex PCR, and TCRdb's table has in-frame clones only and misses some. Of about 130,000 clones listed, about four fifths are singletons. This specimen comes from a study of cytomegalovirus exposure and HLA in healthy donors. Study in general: Within the Caucasian-associated ancestry cluster were 65% to 85% of the 300 to 450 genotyped donors.

V is TRBV30 and J is TRBJ2-1; 10 bases align to TRBD2. The sequenced material came from PBMCs. The receptor was derived from a man aged 25 to 40 in good health and CMV-seronegative. The CDR3 DNA reads as TGTGCCTGGAAACTAGCGGGGTCCTACAATGAGCAGTTCTTC. Amino acid sequence: CAWKLAGSYNEQFF.